This T cell receptor (beta chain) was found in a study of beta chain features in type 1 diabetes. This clone has more than one count but fewer than ten. What it binds is not known. TCRB transcripts that were expressed got sequenced, as all of the isolated RNA had been reverse transcribed. Data came from immunoSEQ multiplex PCR; TCRdb stores just in-frame clones and leaves some out. Of around 240,000 clones listed, 9.6% were seen once; the top ten hold around 0.037%. Findings and caveats of the study: When Type 1 diabetes patients were examined, their TCRB CDR3s proved moderately but significantly shorter in all four CD4+ subsets.

This CDR3 contains 15 residues. CDR1 and CDR2 (germline): SQVTM, ANQGSEA. Trimming cost V 4 bases and J 6 bases; bases outside gene matches: 10. The chain recombines TRBV29-1 with TRBJ2-1, with TRBD1 identical over 9 bases. This TCR was sampled from a woman younger than 35 in good health. Sequencing was done on a sample of naive CD4+ T cells from blood. As DNA, the CDR3 is TGCAGCGTTGTCAAACTGGACAGGGGAGGCAATGAGCAGTTCTTC. This gives the protein CSVVKLDRGGNEQFF.